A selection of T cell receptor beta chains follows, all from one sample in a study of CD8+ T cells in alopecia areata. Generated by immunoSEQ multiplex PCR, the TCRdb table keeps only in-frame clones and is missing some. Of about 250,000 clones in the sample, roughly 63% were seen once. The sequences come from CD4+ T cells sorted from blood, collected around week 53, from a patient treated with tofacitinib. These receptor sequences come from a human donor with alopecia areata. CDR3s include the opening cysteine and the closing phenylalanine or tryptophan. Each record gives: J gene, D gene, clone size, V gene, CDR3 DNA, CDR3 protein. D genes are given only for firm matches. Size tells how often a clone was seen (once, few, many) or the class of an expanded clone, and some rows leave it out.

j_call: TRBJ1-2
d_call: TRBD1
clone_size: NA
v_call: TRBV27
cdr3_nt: TGTGCCAGCAGTGACAGGGTGGGCGGCTACACCTTC
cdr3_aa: CASSDRVGGYTF

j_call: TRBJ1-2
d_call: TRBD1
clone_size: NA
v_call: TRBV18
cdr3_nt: TGTGCCAGCTCCCTGACAGGGGGCTTTAACTATGGCTACACCTTC
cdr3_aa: CASSLTGGFNYGYTF

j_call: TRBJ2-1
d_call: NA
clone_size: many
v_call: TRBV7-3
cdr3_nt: TGTGCCAGCAGCTTAGGGGCCGACAATGAGCAGTTCTTC
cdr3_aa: CASSLGADNEQFF

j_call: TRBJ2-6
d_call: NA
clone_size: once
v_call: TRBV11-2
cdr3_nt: TGTGCCAGCAGCTTAGACTGGGGCAATGGGGCCAACGTCCTGACTTTC
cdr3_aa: CASSLDWGNGANVLTF

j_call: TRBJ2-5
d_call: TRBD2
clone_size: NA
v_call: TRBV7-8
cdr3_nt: TGTGCCAGCAGCCCCCGGGGACTAGCGGGGGGACAGACCCAGTACTTC
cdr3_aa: CASSPRGLAGGQTQYF

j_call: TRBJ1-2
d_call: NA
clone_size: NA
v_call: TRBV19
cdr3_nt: TGTGCCAGTACCCAACGGAACAGGGAAGTCTTCGGCTATGGCTACACCTTC
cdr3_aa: CASTQRNREVFGYGYTF

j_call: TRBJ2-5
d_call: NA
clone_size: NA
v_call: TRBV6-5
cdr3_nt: TGTGCCAGCAACAAACAAGAGACCCAGTACTTC
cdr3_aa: CASNKQETQYF

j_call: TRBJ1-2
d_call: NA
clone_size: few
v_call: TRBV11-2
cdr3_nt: TGTGCCAGCAGCTTAGGTACCGTCCGCAACTATGGCTACACCTTC
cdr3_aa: CASSLGTVRNYGYTF

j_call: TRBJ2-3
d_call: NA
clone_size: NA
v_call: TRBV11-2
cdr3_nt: TGTGCCAGCAGCTTAGATTCAGTAGTCAGGGCAGGAGATACGCAGTATTTT
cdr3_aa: CASSLDSVVRAGDTQYF

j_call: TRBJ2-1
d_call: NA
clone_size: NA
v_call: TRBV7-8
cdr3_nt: TGTGCCAGCAGCTTAGCTACAGTTTCGGAGTTCTTC
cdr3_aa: CASSLATVSEFF

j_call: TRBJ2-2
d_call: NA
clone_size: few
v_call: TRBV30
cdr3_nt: TGTGCCTGGAGAACTTTGGGAAACACCGGGGAGCTGTTTTTT
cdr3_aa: CAWRTLGNTGELFF

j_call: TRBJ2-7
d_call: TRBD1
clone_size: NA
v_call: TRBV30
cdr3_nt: TGTGCCTCGAACAGGGGGGCCACCTACGAGCAGTACTTC
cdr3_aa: CASNRGATYEQYF

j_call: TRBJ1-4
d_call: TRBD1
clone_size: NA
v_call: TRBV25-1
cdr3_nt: TGTGCCAGCGCCACAGGGGCAACTAATGAAAAACTGTTTTTT
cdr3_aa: CASATGATNEKLFF

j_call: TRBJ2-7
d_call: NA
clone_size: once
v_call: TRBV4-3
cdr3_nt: TGCGCCAGCAGCCAGCTAGCTCTAGGGGAGCAGTACTTC
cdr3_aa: CASSQLALGEQYF

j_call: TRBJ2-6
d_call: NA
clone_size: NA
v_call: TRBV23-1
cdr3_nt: TGCGCCAGCAGGTGCGGGGCCAACGTCCTGACTTTC
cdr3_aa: CASRCGANVLTF

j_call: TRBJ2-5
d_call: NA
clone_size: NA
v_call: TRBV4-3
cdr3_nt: TGCGCCAGCAGCTCGGGGACTCTTGGGGGAGAGACCCAGTACTTC
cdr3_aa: CASSSGTLGGETQYF

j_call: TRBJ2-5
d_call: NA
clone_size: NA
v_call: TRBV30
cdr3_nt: TGTGCCTGGAGTGGTGGGGGCATGAAGACCCAGTACTTC
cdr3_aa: CAWSGGGMKTQYF

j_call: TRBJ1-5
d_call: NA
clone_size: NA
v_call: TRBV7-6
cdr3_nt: TGTGCCAGCAGCTTAGGGGAGGGTCAGCCCCAGCATTTT
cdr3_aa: CASSLGEGQPQHF

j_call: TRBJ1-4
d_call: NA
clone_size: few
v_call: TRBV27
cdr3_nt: TGTGCCAGCAGTCTTCGCCGGACTAATGAAAAACTGTTTTTT
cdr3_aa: CASSLRRTNEKLFF

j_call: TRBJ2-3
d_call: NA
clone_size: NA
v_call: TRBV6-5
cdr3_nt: TGTGCCAGCAGTTATGGGACAGATACGCAGTATTTT
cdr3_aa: CASSYGTDTQYF

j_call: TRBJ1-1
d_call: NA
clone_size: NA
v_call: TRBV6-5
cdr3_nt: TGTGCCACTACTGTCGGGGGTAGTCTTAGTGAAGCTTTCTTT
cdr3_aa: CATTVGGSLSEAFF

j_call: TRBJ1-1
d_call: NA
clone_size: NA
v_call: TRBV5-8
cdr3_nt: TGTGCCAGCAGCCCCAGGGGAGCCCCGAACACTGAAGCTTTCTTT
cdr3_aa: CASSPRGAPNTEAFF

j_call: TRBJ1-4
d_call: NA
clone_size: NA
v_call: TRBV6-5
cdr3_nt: TGTGCCAGCAGTTACGACAGATCCGCTGAAAAACTGTTTTTT
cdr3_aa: CASSYDRSAEKLFF

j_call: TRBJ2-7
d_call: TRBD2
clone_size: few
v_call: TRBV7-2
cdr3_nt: TGTGCCAGCAGCTTAGAGGTAGCGGGCTCCTACGAGCAGTACTTC
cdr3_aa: CASSLEVAGSYEQYF

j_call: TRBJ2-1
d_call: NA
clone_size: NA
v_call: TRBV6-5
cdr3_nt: TGTGCCAGCAGGCGGGACCCCGCCGGAGATGAGCAGTTCTTC
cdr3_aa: CASRRDPAGDEQFF

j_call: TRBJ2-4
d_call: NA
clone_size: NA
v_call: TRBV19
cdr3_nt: TGTGCCAGTAGACCCACAGGGCCCAAAAACATTCAGTACTTC
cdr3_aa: CASRPTGPKNIQYF

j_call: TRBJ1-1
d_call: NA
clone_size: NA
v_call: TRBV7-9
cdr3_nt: TGTGCCAGCAGCTCCCAAGGGAACACTGAAGCTTTCTTT
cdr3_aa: CASSSQGNTEAFF

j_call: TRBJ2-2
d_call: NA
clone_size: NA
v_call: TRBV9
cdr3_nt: TGTGCCAGCAGGAGGGTTATCTCCGGGGAGCTGTTTTTT
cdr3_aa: CASRRVISGELFF

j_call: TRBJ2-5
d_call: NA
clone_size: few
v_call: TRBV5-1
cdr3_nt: TGCGCCAGCAGCTTGGCTGGGGTCGAAGAGACCCAGTACTTC
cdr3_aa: CASSLAGVEETQYF

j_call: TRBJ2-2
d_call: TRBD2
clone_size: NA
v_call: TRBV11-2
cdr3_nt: TGTGCCAGCAGCCCGGGACTAGCGGGGGGTCAGGAGCTGTTTTTT
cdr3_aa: CASSPGLAGGQELFF

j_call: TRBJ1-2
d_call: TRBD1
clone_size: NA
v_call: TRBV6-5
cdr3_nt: TGTGCCAGCAGTCAGCAAGGGACAGGGTACTATGGCTACACCTTC
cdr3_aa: CASSQQGTGYYGYTF

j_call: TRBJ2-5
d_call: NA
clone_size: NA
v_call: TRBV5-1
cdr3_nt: TGCGCCAGCAAGGGGGAGCGGAAGACCCAGTACTTC
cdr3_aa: CASKGERKTQYF

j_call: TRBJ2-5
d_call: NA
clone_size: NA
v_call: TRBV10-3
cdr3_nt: TGTGCCATCAGTGACCAAGAGACCCAGTACTTC
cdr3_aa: CAISDQETQYF

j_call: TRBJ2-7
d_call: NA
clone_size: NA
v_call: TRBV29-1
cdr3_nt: TGCAGCGTTGGAAGAGGCCAGGGTATCTACGAGCAGTACTTC
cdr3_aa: CSVGRGQGIYEQYF

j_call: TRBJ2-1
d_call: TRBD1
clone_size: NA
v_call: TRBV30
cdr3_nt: TGTGCCTGGAGTGGACAGGGCAATGAGCAGTTCTTC
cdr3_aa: CAWSGQGNEQFF

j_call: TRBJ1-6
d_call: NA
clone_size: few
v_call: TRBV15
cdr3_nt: TGTGCCACCAGCAAACAGGTCGAATCACCCCTCCACTTT
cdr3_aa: CATSKQVESPLHF

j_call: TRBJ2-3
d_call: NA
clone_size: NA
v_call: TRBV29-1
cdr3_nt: TGCAGCGTTGATCTTGCGAAGCGGGATACGCAGTATTTT
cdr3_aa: CSVDLAKRDTQYF

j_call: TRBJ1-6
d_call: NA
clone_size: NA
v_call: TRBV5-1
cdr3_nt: TGCGCCAGCAGCTTGCAATCTAATTCACCCCTCCACTTT
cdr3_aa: CASSLQSNSPLHF

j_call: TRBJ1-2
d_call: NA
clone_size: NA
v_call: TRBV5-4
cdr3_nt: TGTGCCAGCAGCGGAACAGGCTATGGCTACACCTTC
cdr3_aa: CASSGTGYGYTF

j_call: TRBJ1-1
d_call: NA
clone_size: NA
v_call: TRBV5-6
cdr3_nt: TGTGCCAGCAGCTTGGTGGCCAGGGCGGGCACTGAAGCTTTCTTT
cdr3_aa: CASSLVARAGTEAFF

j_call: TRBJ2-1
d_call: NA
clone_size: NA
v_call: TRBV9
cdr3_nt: TGTGCCAGCAGCGTAGGGGTAGCTCCCAATGAGCAGTTCTTC
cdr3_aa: CASSVGVAPNEQFF

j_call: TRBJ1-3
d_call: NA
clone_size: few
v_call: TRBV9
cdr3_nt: TGTGCCAGCAGCGCCCGCAAGGAGGGAAACACCATATATTTT
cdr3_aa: CASSARKEGNTIYF